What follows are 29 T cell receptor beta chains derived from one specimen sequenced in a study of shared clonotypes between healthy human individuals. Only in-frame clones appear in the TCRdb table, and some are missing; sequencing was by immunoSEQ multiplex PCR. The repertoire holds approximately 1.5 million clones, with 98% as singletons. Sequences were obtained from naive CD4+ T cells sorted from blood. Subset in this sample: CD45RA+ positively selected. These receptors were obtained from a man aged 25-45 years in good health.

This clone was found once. The CDR3 here is CASSLGGHPFSGANVLTF. The CDR3 DNA follows: TGCGCCAGCAGCTTGGGGGGACATCCATTCTCTGGGGCCAACGTCCTGACTTTC. The genes are TRBV5-1 and TRBJ2-6, with D possibly being TRBD1 (6 bases). V was clipped by 0 bases and J by 0 bases, with 13 bases between them. The CDR3 consists of 18 residues. From germline, CDR1 is SGHRS and CDR2 YFSETQ.

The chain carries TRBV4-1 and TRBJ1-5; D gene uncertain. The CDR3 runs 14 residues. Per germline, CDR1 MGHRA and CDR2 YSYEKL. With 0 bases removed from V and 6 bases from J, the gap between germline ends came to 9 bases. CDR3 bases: TGCGCCAGCAGCCAAGATTCCCGGCTTCAGCCCCAGCATTTT. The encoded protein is CASSQDSRLQPQHF.

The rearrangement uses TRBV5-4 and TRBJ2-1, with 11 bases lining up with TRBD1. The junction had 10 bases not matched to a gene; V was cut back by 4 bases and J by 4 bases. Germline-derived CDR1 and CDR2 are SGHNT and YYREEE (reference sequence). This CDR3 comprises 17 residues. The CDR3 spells CASSTGTGGTRYNEQFF. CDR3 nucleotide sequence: TGTGCCAGCAGCACAGGGACAGGGGGTACTCGATACAATGAGCAGTTCTTC. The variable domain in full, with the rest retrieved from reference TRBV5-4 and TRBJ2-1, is ETGVTQSPTHLIKTRGQQVTLRCSSQSGHNTVSWYQQALGQGPQFIFQYYREEENGRGNFPPRFSGLQFPNYSSELNVNALELDDSALYLCASSTGTGGTRYNEQFFGPGTRLTVL.

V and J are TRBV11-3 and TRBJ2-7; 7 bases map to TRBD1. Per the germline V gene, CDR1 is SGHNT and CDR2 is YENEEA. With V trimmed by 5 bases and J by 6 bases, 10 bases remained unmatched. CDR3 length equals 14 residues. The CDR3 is CASSPLDRASEQYF. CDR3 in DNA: TGTGCCAGCAGCCCTCTAGACAGGGCCTCCGAGCAGTACTTC.

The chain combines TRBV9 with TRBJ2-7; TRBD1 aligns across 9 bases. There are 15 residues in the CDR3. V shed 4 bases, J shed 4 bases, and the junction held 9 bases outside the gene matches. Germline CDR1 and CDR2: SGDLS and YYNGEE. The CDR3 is CASSLRTGAQYEQYF. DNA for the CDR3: TGTGCCAGCAGCCTACGGACAGGGGCCCAGTACGAGCAGTACTTC.

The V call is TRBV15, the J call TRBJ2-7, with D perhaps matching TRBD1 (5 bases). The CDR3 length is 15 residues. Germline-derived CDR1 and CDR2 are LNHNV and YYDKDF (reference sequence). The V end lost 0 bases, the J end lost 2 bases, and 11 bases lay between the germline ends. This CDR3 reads CATSRDQGRPYEQYF. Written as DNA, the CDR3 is TGTGCCACCAGCAGAGATCAGGGAAGGCCCTACGAGCAGTACTTC. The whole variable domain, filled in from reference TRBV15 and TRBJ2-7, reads DAMVIQNPRYQVTQFGKPVTLSCSQTLNHNVMYWYQQKSSQAPKLLFHYYDKDFNNEADTPDNFQSRRPNTSFCFLDIRSPGLGDTAMYLCATSRDQGRPYEQYFGPGTRLTVT.

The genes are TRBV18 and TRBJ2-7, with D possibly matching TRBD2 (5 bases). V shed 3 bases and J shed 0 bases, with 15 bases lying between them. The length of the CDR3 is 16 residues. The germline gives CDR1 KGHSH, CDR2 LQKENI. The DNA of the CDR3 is TGTGCCAGCTCACCTCCCTCCGGGAAGAGCTCCTACGAGCAGTACTTC. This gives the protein CASSPPSGKSSYEQYF.

In DNA, the CDR3 is TGCGCCAGCAGCTTGGGACCTTCGGGGCAGGGGGCGACCGGGGAGCTGTTTTTT. Translated: CASSLGPSGQGATGELFF. V and J are TRBV5-1 and TRBJ2-2; 8 positions match TRBD1. This CDR3 has 18 residues. V gave up 0 bases and J gave up 5 bases; unmatched junction bases: 12. Germline V lookup: CDR1 SGHRS, CDR2 YFSETQ.

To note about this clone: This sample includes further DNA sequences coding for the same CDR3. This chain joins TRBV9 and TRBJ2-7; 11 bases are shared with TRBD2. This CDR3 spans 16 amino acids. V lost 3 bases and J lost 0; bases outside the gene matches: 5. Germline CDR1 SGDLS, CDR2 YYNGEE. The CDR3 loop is CASSASGTSGSYEQYF. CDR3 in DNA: TGTGCCAGCAGCGCATCCGGGACTAGCGGCTCCTACGAGCAGTACTTC.

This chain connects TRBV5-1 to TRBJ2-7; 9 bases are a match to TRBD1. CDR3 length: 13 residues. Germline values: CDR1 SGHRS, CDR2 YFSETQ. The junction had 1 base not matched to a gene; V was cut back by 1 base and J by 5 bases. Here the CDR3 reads CASSLTGGHEQYF. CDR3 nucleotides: TGCGCCAGCAGCTTGACAGGGGGCCACGAGCAGTACTTC.

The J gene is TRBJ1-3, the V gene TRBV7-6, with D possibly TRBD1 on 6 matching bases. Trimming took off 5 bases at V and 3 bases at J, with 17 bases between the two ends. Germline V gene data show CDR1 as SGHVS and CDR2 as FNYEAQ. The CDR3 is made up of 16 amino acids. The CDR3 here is CASSLREGGDGNTIYF. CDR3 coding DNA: TGTGCCAGCAGCCTACGTGAAGGGGGGGATGGAAACACCATATATTTT.

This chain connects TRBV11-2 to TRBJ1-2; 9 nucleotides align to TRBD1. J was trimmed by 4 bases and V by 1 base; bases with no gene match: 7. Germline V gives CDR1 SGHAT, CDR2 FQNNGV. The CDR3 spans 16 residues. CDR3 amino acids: CASSLGQTGGPYGYTF. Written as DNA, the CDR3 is TGTGCCAGCAGCTTAGGGCAGACAGGGGGTCCCTATGGCTACACCTTC.

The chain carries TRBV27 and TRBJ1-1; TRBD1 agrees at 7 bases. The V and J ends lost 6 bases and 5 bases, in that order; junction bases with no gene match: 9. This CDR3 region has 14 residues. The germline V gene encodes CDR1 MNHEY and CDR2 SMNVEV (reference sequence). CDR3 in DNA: TGTGCCAGCAGCCCCGACAGGGTTCGGACTGAAGCTTTCTTT. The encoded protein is CASSPDRVRTEAFF.

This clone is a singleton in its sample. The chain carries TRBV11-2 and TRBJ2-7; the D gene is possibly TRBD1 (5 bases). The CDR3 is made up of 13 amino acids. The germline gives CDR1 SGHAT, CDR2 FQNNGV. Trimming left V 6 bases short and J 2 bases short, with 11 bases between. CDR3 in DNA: TGTGCCAGCAGGTTGACAGCCACCTACGAGCAGTACTTC. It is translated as CASRLTATYEQYF.

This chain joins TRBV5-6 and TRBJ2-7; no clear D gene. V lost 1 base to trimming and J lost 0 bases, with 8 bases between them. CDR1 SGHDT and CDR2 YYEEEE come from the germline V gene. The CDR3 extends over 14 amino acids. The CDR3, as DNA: TGTGCCAGCAGCTTGTTGCTCACCTCCTACGAGCAGTACTTC. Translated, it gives CASSLLLTSYEQYF. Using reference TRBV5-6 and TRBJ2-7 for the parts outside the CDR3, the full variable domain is DAGVTQSPTHLIKTRGQQVTLRCSPKSGHDTVSWYQQALGQGPQFIFQYYEEEERQRGNFPDRFSGHQFPNYSSELNVNALLLGDSALYLCASSLLLTSYEQYFGPGTRLTVT.

CDR3 in DNA: TGTGCCAGCAGTTTATCTCCCGGGACTAGCGGGAATAATGAGCAGTTCTTC. Its protein is CASSLSPGTSGNNEQFF. The chain employs TRBV28 and TRBJ2-1, with 13 bases that match TRBD2. Trimming took 1 base from V and 7 from J; bases not matched to a gene: 7. From germline, CDR1 is MDHEN and CDR2 SYDVKM. The CDR3 extends over 17 amino acids.

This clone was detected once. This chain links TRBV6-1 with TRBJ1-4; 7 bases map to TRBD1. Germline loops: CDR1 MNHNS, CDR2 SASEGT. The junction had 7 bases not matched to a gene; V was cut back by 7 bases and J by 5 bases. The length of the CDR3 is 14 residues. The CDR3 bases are TGTGCCAGCATTGCAGACAGGGTGAATGAAAAACTGTTTTTT. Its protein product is CASIADRVNEKLFF.

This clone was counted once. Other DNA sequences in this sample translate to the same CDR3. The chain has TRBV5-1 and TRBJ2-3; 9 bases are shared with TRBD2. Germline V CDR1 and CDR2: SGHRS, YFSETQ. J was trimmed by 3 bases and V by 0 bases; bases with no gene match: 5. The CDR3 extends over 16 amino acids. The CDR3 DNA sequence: TGCGCCAGCAGCTTGGCCGGAGCGGGAGGTACAGATACGCAGTATTTT. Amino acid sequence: CASSLAGAGGTDTQYF.

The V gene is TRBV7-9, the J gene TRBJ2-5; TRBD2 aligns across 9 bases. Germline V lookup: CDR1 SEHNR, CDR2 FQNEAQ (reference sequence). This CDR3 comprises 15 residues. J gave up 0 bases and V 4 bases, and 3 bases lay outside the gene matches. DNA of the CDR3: TGTGCCAGCAGCTCGACTAGCGGATACCAAGAGACCCAGTACTTC. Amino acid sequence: CASSSTSGYQETQYF. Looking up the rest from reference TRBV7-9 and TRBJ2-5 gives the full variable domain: DTGVSQNPRHKITKRGQNVTFRCDPISEHNRLYWYRQTLGQGPEFLTYFQNEAQLEKSRLLSDRFSAERPKGSFSTLEIQRTEQGDSAMYLCASSSTSGYQETQYFGPGTRLLVL.

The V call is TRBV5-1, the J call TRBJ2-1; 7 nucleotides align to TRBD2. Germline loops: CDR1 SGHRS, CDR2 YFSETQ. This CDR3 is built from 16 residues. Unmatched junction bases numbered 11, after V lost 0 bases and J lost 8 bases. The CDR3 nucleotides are TGCGCCAGCAGCTTGGCCGGGGAAGCGGGATTCTATGAGCAGTTCTTC. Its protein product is CASSLAGEAGFYEQFF.

This chain's CDR3 is CASSLTRDDTQYF. As DNA, the CDR3 is TGTGCCAGCAGCTTAACCCGGGACGATACGCAGTATTTT. The chain uses TRBV7-3 and TRBJ2-3; D is perhaps TRBD1 or TRBD2 (5 bases each). CDR1 is SGHTA and CDR2 is FQGTGA in the germline V gene. The CDR3 spans 13 residues. V dropped 0 bases and J dropped 6 bases, with 7 bases sitting between them. Combining the CDR3 with reference TRBV7-3 and TRBJ2-3 gives the whole variable domain GAGVSQTPSNKVTEKGKYVELRCDPISGHTALYWYRQSLGQGPEFLIYFQGTGAADDSGLPNDRFFAVRPEGSVSTLKIQRTERGDSAVYLCASSLTRDDTQYFGPGTRLTVL.

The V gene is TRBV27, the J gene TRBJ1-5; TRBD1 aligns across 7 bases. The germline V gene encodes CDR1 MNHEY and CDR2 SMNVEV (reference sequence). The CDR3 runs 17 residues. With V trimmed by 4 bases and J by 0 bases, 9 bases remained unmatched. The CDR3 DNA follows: TGTGCCAGCAGTTCCCTTAAGGGACAGTTTAGCAATCAGCCCCAGCATTTT. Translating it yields CASSSLKGQFSNQPQHF.

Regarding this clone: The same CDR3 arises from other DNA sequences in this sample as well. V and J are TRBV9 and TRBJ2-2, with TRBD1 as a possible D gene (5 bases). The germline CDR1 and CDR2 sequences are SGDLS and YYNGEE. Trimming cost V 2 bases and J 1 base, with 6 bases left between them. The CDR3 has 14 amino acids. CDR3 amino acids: CASSVTGNTGELFF. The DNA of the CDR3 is TGTGCCAGCAGCGTTACAGGGAACACCGGGGAGCTGTTTTTT. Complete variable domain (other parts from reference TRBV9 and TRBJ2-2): DSGVTQTPKHLITATGQRVTLRCSPRSGDLSVYWYQQSLDQGLQFLIQYYNGEERAKGNILERFSAQQFPDLHSELNLSSLELGDSALYFCASSVTGNTGELFFGEGSRLTVL.

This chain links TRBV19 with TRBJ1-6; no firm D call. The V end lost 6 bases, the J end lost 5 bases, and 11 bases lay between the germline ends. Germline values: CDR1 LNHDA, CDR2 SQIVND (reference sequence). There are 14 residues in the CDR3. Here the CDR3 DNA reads TGTGCCAGTAGCTCGAACCTCAATAATTCACCCCTCCACTTT. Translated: CASSSNLNNSPLHF.

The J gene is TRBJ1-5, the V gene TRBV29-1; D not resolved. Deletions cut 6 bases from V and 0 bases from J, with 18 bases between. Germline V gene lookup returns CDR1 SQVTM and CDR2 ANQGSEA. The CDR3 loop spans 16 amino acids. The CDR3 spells CSVSTGGRYSNQPQHF. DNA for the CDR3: TGCAGCGTCTCTACGGGAGGACGTTATAGCAATCAGCCCCAGCATTTT.

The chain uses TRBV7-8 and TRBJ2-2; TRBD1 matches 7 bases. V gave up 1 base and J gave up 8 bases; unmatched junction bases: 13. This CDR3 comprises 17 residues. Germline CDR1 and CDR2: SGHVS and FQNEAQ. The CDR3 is CASSLDRWQGVSGELFF. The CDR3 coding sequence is TGTGCCAGCAGCTTAGATCGTTGGCAGGGGGTTTCTGGGGAGCTGTTTTTT.

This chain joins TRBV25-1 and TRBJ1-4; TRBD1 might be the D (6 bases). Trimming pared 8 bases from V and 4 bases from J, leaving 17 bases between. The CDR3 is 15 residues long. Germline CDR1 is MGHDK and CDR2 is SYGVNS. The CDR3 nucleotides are TGTGCCAGCGCACTCCGGGGGGCGGATAATGAAAAACTGTTTTTT. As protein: CASALRGADNEKLFF.

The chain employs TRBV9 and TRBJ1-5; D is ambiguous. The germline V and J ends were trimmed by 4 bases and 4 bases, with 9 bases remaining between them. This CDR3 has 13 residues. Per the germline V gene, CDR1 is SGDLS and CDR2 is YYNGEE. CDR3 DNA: TGTGCCAGCAGCCTTAAGTTGAATCAGCCCCAGCATTTT. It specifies CASSLKLNQPQHF.

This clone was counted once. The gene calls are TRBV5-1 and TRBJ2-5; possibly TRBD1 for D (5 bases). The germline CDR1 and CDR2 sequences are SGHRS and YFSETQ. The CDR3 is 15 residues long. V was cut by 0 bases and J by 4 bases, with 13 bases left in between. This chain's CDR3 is CASSLAKGRAETQYF. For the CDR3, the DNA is TGCGCCAGCAGCTTGGCCAAGGGCAGGGCAGAGACCCAGTACTTC.